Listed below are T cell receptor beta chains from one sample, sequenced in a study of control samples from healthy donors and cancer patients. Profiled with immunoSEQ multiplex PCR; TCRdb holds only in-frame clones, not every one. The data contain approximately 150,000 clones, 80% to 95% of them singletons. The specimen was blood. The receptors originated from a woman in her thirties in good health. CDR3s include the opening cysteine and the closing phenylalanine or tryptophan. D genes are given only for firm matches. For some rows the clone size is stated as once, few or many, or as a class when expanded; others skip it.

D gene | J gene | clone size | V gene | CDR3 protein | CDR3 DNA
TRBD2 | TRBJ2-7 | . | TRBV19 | CASSIALALTYEQYF | TGTGCCAGTAGTATAGCACTAGCGCTTACCTACGAGCAGTACTTC
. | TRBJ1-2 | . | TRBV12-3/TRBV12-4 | CASSFGGADGYTF | TGTGCCAGCAGTTTTGGGGGTGCCGATGGCTACACCTTC
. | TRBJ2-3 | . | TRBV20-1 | CSASRLTMGTDTQYF | TGCAGTGCTAGTAGGCTAACGATGGGCACAGATACGCAGTATTTT
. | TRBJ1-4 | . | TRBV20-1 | CSAVREKLFF | TGCAGTGCGGTACGGGAAAAACTGTTTTTT
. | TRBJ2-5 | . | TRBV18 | CASSPSQASETQYF | TGTGCCAGCTCACCAAGCCAGGCCTCAGAGACCCAGTACTTC
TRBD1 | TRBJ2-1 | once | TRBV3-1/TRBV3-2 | CASSQGPGTGIYEQFF | TGTGCCAGCAGCCAAGGCCCCGGGACAGGGATCTATGAGCAGTTCTTC
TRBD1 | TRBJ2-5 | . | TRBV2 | CASRRDRGPQETQYF | TGTGCCAGCAGAAGGGACAGGGGGCCCCAAGAGACCCAGTACTTC
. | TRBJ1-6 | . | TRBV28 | CASSLAAGHSPLHF | TGTGCCAGCAGTTTAGCCGCGGGTCACTCACCCCTCCACTTT
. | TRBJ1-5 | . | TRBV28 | CASTPGGSGQPQHF | TGTGCCAGCACCCCGGGCGGTTCGGGTCAGCCCCAGCATTTT
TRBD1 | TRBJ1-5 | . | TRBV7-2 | CASTRDSPYSNQPQHF | TGTGCCAGCACCCGGGACAGCCCTTATAGCAATCAGCCCCAGCATTTT
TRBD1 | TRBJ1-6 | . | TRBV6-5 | CASSYGTEGSPLHF | TGTGCCAGCAGTTACGGGACAGAGGGTTCACCCCTCCACTTT
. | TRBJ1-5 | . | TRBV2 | CASSELVGPQHF | TGTGCCAGCAGTGAATTGGTAGGGCCCCAGCATTTT
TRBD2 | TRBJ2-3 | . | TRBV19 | CASSRVSGATDTQYF | TGTGCCAGTAGTAGAGTGAGCGGGGCCACAGATACGCAGTATTTT
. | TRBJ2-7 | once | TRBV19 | CASSAGETEIYEQYF | TGTGCCAGTAGTGCAGGGGAGACAGAAATCTACGAGCAGTACTTC
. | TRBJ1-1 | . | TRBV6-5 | CASRTGFGTEAFF | TGTGCCAGCAGAACAGGGTTTGGGACTGAAGCTTTCTTT
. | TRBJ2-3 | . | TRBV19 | CASSIGQLLTDTQYF | TGTGCCAGTAGTATAGGGCAGCTCCTCACAGATACGCAGTATTTT
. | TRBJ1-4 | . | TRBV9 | CASSPQWGNEKLFF | TGTGCCAGCAGCCCACAGTGGGGGAATGAAAAACTGTTTTTT
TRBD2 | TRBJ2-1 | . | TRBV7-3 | CASSPRALAGNEQFF | TGTGCCAGCAGCCCCAGGGCACTAGCGGGCAATGAGCAGTTCTTC
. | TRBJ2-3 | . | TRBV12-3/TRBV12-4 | CASSRGGDTQYF | TGTGCCAGCAGCCGCGGCGGGGATACGCAGTATTTT
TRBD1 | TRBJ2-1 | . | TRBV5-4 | CASRSWTGGYNEQFF | TGTGCCAGCAGATCTTGGACAGGGGGATACAATGAGCAGTTCTTC
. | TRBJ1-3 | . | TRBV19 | CASSRVRAGNTIYF | TGTGCCAGTAGCCGCGTTAGAGCTGGAAACACCATATATTTT
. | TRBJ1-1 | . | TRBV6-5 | CASSDRTVGSEAFF | TGTGCCAGCAGCGACCGGACGGTCGGGTCTGAAGCTTTCTTT
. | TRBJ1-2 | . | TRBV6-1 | CASSEAWTRTGGYGYTF | TGTGCCAGCAGTGAAGCGTGGACGAGAACCGGTGGCTATGGCTACACCTTC
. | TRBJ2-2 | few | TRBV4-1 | CASSQDRAPGELFF | TGCGCCAGCAGCCAAGACAGGGCCCCCGGGGAGCTGTTTTTT
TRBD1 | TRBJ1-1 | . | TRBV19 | CASSLRTGFNTEAFF | TGTGCCAGTAGTCTTAGGACAGGGTTTAACACTGAAGCTTTCTTT
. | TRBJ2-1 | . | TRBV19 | CASSKRFSSTLGNEQFF | TGTGCCAGTAGTAAGCGATTTTCTAGCACACTAGGCAATGAGCAGTTCTTC
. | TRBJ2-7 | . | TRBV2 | CASPVGQPSYEQYF | TGTGCCAGTCCTGTAGGACAGCCATCCTACGAGCAGTACTTC
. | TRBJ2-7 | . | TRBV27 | CASSPSGTFSYEQYF | TGTGCCAGCAGTCCATCCGGGACTTTCTCCTACGAGCAGTACTTC
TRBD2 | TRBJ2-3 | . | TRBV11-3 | CASSLRAGGPADTQYF | TGTGCCAGCAGCTTACGAGCGGGAGGGCCTGCAGATACGCAGTATTTT
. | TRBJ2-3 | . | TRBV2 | CASTPGDTQYF | TGTGCCAGCACCCCAGGAGATACGCAGTATTTT
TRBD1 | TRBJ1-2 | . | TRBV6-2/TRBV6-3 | CASSFHPDRVYGYTF | TGTGCCAGCAGTTTCCATCCCGACAGGGTCTATGGCTACACCTTC
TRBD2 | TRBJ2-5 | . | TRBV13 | CASSSALGGRETQYF | TGTGCCAGCAGCTCAGCCTTGGGGGGGAGGGAGACCCAGTACTTC
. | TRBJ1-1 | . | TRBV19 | CASSDRGPHTEAFF | TGTGCCAGTAGTGATAGGGGCCCTCACACTGAAGCTTTCTTT
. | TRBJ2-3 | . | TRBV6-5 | CASKTTYSTDTQYF | TGTGCCAGCAAGACTACCTATAGCACAGATACGCAGTATTTT
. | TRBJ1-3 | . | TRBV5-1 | CASSLEGRASGNTIYF | TGCGCCAGCAGCTTGGAGGGACGGGCCTCTGGAAACACCATATATTTT
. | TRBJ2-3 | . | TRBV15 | CATSRENRVPDTQYF | TGTGCCACCAGCAGAGAAAACAGGGTCCCAGATACGCAGTATTTT
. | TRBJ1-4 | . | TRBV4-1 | CASSRQQGAEKLFF | TGCGCCAGCAGCCGTCAACAGGGAGCGGAAAAACTGTTTTTT
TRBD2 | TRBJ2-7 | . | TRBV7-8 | CASSPQAGGQSYEQYF | TGTGCCAGCAGCCCACAAGCGGGAGGGCAATCCTACGAGCAGTACTTC
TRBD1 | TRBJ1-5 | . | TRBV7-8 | CASSSYETGPNQPQHF | TGTGCCAGCAGCTCGTATGAGACAGGGCCGAATCAGCCCCAGCATTTT
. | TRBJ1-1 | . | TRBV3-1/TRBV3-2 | CASSQGKDTEAFF | TGTGCCAGCAGCCAGGGCAAGGACACTGAAGCTTTCTTT
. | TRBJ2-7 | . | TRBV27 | CASSLSGGALSYEQYF | TGTGCCAGCAGTTTATCCGGCGGGGCCCTCTCCTACGAGCAGTACTTC
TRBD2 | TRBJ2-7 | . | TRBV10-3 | CAISATGLAGERGEQYF | TGTGCCATCAGTGCCACGGGACTAGCGGGAGAACGGGGAGAGCAGTACTTC
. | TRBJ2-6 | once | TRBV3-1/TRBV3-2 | CASSQWPAGSLSGANVLTF | TGTGCCAGCAGCCAATGGCCAGCGGGTTCCCTCTCTGGGGCCAACGTCCTGACTTTC
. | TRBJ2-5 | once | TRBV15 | CATSRAGETQYF | TGTGCCACCAGCAGGGCGGGAGAGACCCAGTACTTC
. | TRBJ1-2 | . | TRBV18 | CASSPGPSYGYTF | TGTGCCAGCTCACCCGGACCTTCTTATGGCTACACCTTC
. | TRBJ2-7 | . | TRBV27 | CASSLQGGGYEQYF | TGTGCCAGCAGTTTACAGGGGGGCGGCTACGAGCAGTACTTC
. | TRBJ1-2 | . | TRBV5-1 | CASKDGGYGYTF | TGCGCCAGCAAGGACGGGGGGTATGGCTACACCTTC
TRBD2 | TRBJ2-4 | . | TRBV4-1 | CASSQRLAGGQNIQYF | TGCGCCAGCAGCCAGCGACTAGCGGGAGGGCAAAACATTCAGTACTTC
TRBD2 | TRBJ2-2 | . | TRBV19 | CASSAPRLAGGNTGELFF | TGTGCCAGTAGTGCCCCACGGCTAGCGGGAGGGAACACCGGGGAGCTGTTTTTT
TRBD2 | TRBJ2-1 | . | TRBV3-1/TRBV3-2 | CASLLAGYNEQFF | TGTGCCAGCCTCCTAGCGGGTTACAATGAGCAGTTCTTC
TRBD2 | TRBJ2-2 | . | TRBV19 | CASSTPRLAGINTGELFF | TGTGCCAGTAGTACTCCCCGACTAGCGGGAATTAACACCGGGGAGCTGTTTTTT
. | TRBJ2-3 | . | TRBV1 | CTSSQTGTSGRGTDTQYF | TGCACCAGCAGCCAGACCGGGACTAGCGGGAGAGGGACAGATACGCAGTATTTT
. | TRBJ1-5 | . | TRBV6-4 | CASSDSPDNQPQHF | TGTGCCAGCAGTGACTCGCCCGATAATCAGCCCCAGCATTTT
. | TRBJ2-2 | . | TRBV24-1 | CATSEPGVGTGELFF | TGTGCCACCAGTGAACCAGGGGTAGGGACCGGGGAGCTGTTTTTT
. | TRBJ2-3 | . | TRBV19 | CASSILHGGKDTQYF | TGTGCCAGTAGTATTCTTCACGGCGGCAAGGATACGCAGTATTTT
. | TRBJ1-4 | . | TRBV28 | CAGRTGQANEKLFF | TGTGCCGGAAGAACCGGGCAGGCTAATGAAAAACTGTTTTTT